This T cell receptor (beta chain) emerged from a study of vaccination and CD4 T cells after COVID-19. Trimming took 7 bases from V and 4 from J; bases not matched to a gene: 12. From germline, CDR1 is LNHDA and CDR2 SQIVND (reference sequence). The CDR3 runs 15 residues. This clonotype turned up a few times. What it binds is not known. Sample treatment: roughly 10-day PBMC culture with coronavirus spike peptide pools or control peptides (ViraFEST assay). The Oncomine TCR Beta short-read assay sequenced DNA from cultured CD4+ T cells. A single record per CDR3 protein comes from TCRdb applying MiXCR to the PCR reads. The profile shows roughly 17,000 distinct CDR3 sequences, approximately 55% of them singletons.

Sequencing was done on a sample of CD4+ T cells from blood, cultured in vitro. The genes are TRBV19 and TRBJ1-2, with 7 positions matching TRBD1. The origin of this receptor is a human donor who had recovered from COVID-19. The CDR3 spells CASKDGQASFYGYTF. Written as DNA, the CDR3 is TGTGCCAGTAAGGACGGACAGGCTTCTTTCTATGGCTACACCTTC.